The T cell receptor beta chain described here comes from a study of cytomegalovirus exposure and HLA in healthy donors. The PCR was carried out with 60 Vbeta primers and 13 Jbeta primers. Sequencing was performed with immunoSEQ multiplex PCR; in TCRdb, only in-frame clones are kept and a portion is missing. The data show fewer than 45,000 clones, roughly 78% seen once. Germline V gene sequence: CDR1 MNHEY, CDR2 SVGAGI. Trimming stripped 2 bases from V and 2 bases from J, with 4 bases between. The CDR3 is made up of 13 amino acids. A word on this clone: Its target is unknown.

Findings of the study overall: A later analysis found TCR association rates differed by HLA locus, highest for DRB1 and lowest for HLA-C. Earlier analysis looked at TCR beta V segments, and most were productive about 90% or about 30% of the time. Researchers reportedly found TCR beta sequences accurately predicted most subjects' HLA-A and HLA-B alleles. TRBV6-2, TRBV6-3 and some other V segments were excluded as indistinguishable.

The chain joins TRBV6-5 to TRBJ2-1; no clear D. The sequenced sample was PBMCs. The source of this sequence is a male donor in good health and CMV-seronegative. DNA for the CDR3: TGTGCCAGCAGTTACGGAGCCTACAATGAGCAGTTCTTC. It specifies CASSYGAYNEQFF.